This passage covers 32 T cell receptor beta chains from one sample sequenced in a study of blood T cell repertoires in COVID-19. The data were produced by immunoSEQ multiplex PCR, yet TCRdb's version contains in-frame clones alone and is incomplete. The table shows 200,000 to 300,000 clones, with approximately 84% occurring only once. The sample was peripheral blood. The receptors here all came from a human donor in a cohort sampled during active COVID-19.

The sample holds one count of this clone. The chain joins TRBV6-5 to TRBJ1-4, with D uncertain. The V end was cut by 6 bases, the J end by 5 bases, with 13 bases between. Germline assignment: CDR1 MNHEY and CDR2 SVGAGI. CDR3 size: 14 residues. This CDR3 reads CASSSGSRNEKLFF. DNA of the CDR3: TGTGCCAGCAGCTCCGGCAGCAGGAATGAAAAACTGTTTTTT.

J is TRBJ1-2 and V is TRBV7-9; D gene unclear. Germline values: CDR1 SEHNR, CDR2 FQNEAQ (reference sequence). Trimming removed 4 bases at V and 8 bases at J, with 11 bases between. CDR3 length: 12 residues. In DNA form, the CDR3 reads TGTGCCAGCAGCTACCAGGCGTCCGGCTACACCTTC. The encoded protein is CASSYQASGYTF.

The rearrangement uses TRBV19 and TRBJ2-3, with D possibly being TRBD2 (5 bases). Per the germline V gene, CDR1 is LNHDA and CDR2 is SQIVND (reference sequence). V lost 5 bases and J 1 base, leaving 16 bases between the germline ends. The CDR3 totals 16 residues. The CDR3 bases are TGTGCCAGTAGTGCCGCCTCGGGGTCGGGCACAGATACGCAGTATTTT. Its protein is CASSAASGSGTDTQYF.

The chain combines TRBV28 with TRBJ2-2, with D unresolved. The CDR3 is 19 amino acids. Germline V gene sequence: CDR1 MDHEN, CDR2 SYDVKM. Trimming cost V 6 bases and J 0 bases, with 23 bases left between them. Here the CDR3 reads CASSYDTLWAGANTGELFF. The CDR3 nucleotides read TGTGCCAGCAGCTACGACACCCTTTGGGCAGGCGCGAACACCGGGGAGCTGTTTTTT.

This clone was detected a few times. The V call is TRBV19, the J call TRBJ1-2; TRBD1 agrees at 9 bases. Germline assignment: CDR1 LNHDA and CDR2 SQIVND (reference sequence). Trimming cost V 3 bases and J 7 bases; bases outside gene matches: 15. This CDR3 is built from 17 residues. This CDR3 is CASSIRGTGSASAGYTF. CDR3 nucleotide sequence: TGTGCCAGTAGTATTCGAGGGACAGGGTCGGCTTCGGCTGGCTACACCTTC.

The chain links TRBV5-1 to TRBJ2-7; 9 nucleotides line up with TRBD1. The CDR3 covers 13 residues. V lost 0 bases to trimming and J lost 6 bases; unmatched junction nucleotides: 1. The V gene's germline CDR1 is SGHRS and CDR2 YFSETQ. DNA of the CDR3: TGCGCCAGCAGCTTGGGGACAGGGGCCGAGCAGTACTTC. Amino acids: CASSLGTGAEQYF.

This clone showed up just a few times. The chain recombines TRBV2 with TRBJ1-6; D remains ambiguous. V was clipped by 4 bases and J by 0 bases, with 10 bases between them. This CDR3 is 16 amino acids long. Germline V lookup: CDR1 SNHLY, CDR2 FYNNEI. Here the CDR3 reads CASSGPRSSYNSPLHF. The CDR3 coding sequence is TGTGCCAGCAGTGGTCCCCGGAGCTCCTATAATTCACCCCTCCACTTT.

The J gene is TRBJ2-7, the V gene TRBV12-5, with D perhaps TRBD1 (6 bases). The germline CDR1 and CDR2 sequences are LGHNT and FRNRAP. The CDR3 totals 12 residues. V gave up 6 bases and J gave up 2 bases, with 8 bases separating them. CDR3 bases: TGTGCTAGTGGGGGACATACCTACGAGCAGTACTTC. It is translated as CASGGHTYEQYF.

The rearrangement joins TRBV23-1 to TRBJ1-3, with 8 nucleotides matching TRBD1. TRBV23-1 is noted as an ORF with a role that remains uncertain. The CDR3 has 15 amino acids. J gave up 2 bases and V 8 bases, and 8 bases lay outside the gene matches. This CDR3 is CASHGQGPTGNTIYF. The CDR3 DNA reads as TGCGCCAGCCATGGACAGGGCCCGACTGGAAACACCATATATTTT.

The chain carries TRBV5-1 and TRBJ2-1; 8 bases line up with TRBD2. The CDR3 is made up of 15 amino acids. Looked up from germline, CDR1 is SGHRS and CDR2 is YFSETQ. V dropped 3 bases and J dropped 3; count of bases not matched to a gene: 5. The CDR3 coding sequence is TGCGCCAGCAGCTCAACTAGCGGATTCTACAATGAGCAGTTCTTC. Translation gives CASSSTSGFYNEQFF.

The rearrangement joins TRBV5-1 to TRBJ2-5; no clear D. The germline V and J ends were trimmed by 0 bases and 2 bases, with 8 bases remaining between them. The CDR3 loop spans 14 amino acids. The germline gives CDR1 SGHRS, CDR2 YFSETQ. CDR3 nucleotides: TGCGCCAGCAGCTTGGCGTCTAATCAAGAGACCCAGTACTTC. Protein product: CASSLASNQETQYF.

The rearrangement uses TRBV28 and TRBJ1-1; tentative D call: TRBD1 (6 bases). Trimming took off 4 bases at V and 3 bases at J, with 9 bases between the two ends. Germline assignment: CDR1 MDHEN and CDR2 SYDVKM. The CDR3 covers 13 residues. The CDR3 protein is CASSSPGDTEAFF. The DNA for the CDR3 is TGTGCCAGCAGTTCTCCAGGGGACACTGAAGCTTTCTTT. The full variable domain, rest sourced from reference TRBV28 and TRBJ1-1, is DVKVTQSSRYLVKRTGEKVFLECVQDMDHENMFWYRQDPGLGLRLIYFSYDVKMKEKGDIPEGYSVSREKKERFSLILESASTNQTSMYLCASSSPGDTEAFFGQGTRLTVV.

The rearrangement uses TRBV11-1 and TRBJ2-7; 10 bases are shared with TRBD1. The ends lost 1 base at V and 4 bases at J; junction bases unmatched: 4. Germline CDR1 and CDR2: SGHAT and FQDESV (reference sequence). The length of the CDR3 is 15 residues. This chain's CDR3 is CASSLGDRGEYEQYF. In nucleotides, the CDR3 is TGTGCCAGCAGCTTAGGGGACAGGGGAGAGTACGAGCAGTACTTC.

The chain employs TRBV2 and TRBJ1-6; weak D call: TRBD1 (5 bases). This CDR3 has 15 residues. V was clipped by 10 bases and J by 7 bases, with 20 bases between them. Germline values: CDR1 SNHLY, CDR2 FYNNEI. In nucleotides, the CDR3 is TGTGCCACCTCAGATAAGGGGAATCCAAATTCACCCCTCCACTTT. Amino acid sequence: CATSDKGNPNSPLHF.

V usage is TRBV28 and J usage is TRBJ1-2, with D tentatively TRBD1 (5 bases). CDR1 is MDHEN, CDR2 SYDVKM, per germline. The CDR3 loop spans 10 amino acids. CDR3 nucleotide sequence: TGTGGGTCAGGGAACTATGGCTACACCTTC. The encoded protein is CGSGNYGYTF.

Points on this clone: This specimen includes other DNA sequences encoding the same CDR3. The chain has TRBV18 and TRBJ2-2, with D possibly matching TRBD2 (6 bases). CDR3 length: 14 residues. The V gene's germline CDR1 is KGHSH and CDR2 LQKENI. Trimming took 3 bases from V and 1 from J, leaving 6 bases between them. Written as DNA, the CDR3 is TGTGCCAGCTCACCCGGGGGGAACACCGGGGAGCTGTTTTTT. Protein: CASSPGGNTGELFF.

The genes are TRBV6-7 and TRBJ2-5; 8 bases map to TRBD1. TRBV6-7 is identified as an open reading frame with a role that is uncertain. V trimming: 6 bases; J trimming: 5 bases; junction bases outside the gene matches: 11. The CDR3 spans 15 residues. The CDR3 spells CASSYLRGRWETQYF. CDR3 nucleotide sequence: TGTGCCAGCAGCTACCTCAGGGGGCGATGGGAGACCCAGTACTTC.

The V and J genes are TRBV3-1 (or the pseudogene TRBV3-2) and TRBJ2-3; 12 bases are shared with TRBD2. The germline gives CDR1 LGHDT, CDR2 YNNKEL (reference sequence). V trimming: 5 bases; J trimming: 4 bases; junction bases outside the gene matches: 10. The CDR3 is 17 residues long. The CDR3 here is CASSSPTLAGGPDTQYF. Written as DNA, the CDR3 is TGTGCCAGCAGCTCCCCGACTCTAGCGGGGGGGCCAGATACGCAGTATTTT.

The chain employs TRBV4-2 and TRBJ1-1, with D perhaps TRBD1 (5 bases). V lost 1 base to trimming and J lost 10 bases, with 22 bases between them. The CDR3 spans 16 residues. Looked up from germline, CDR1 is LGHNA and CDR2 is YNFKEQ. The CDR3: CASSQGSGTSGPGAFF. The CDR3 DNA reads as TGTGCCAGCAGCCAAGGTAGCGGAACCTCGGGACCTGGAGCTTTCTTT.

This clone was detected many times. V usage is TRBV11-1 and J usage is TRBJ2-7; D unresolved. The V gene's germline CDR1 is SGHAT and CDR2 FQDESV (reference sequence). The V end lost 2 bases, the J end lost 3 bases, and 8 bases lay between the germline ends. The CDR3 covers 13 residues. In DNA, the CDR3 is TGTGCCAGCAGCTTAAACGAGGTCTACGAGCAGTACTTC. Amino acids: CASSLNEVYEQYF. Full variable domain (rest looked up from reference TRBV11-1 and TRBJ2-7): EAEVAQSPRYKITEKSQAVAFWCDPISGHATLYWYRQILGQGPELLVQFQDESVVDDSQLPKDRFSAERLKGVDSTLKIQPAELGDSAMYLCASSLNEVYEQYFGPGTRLTVT.

CDR3 sequence reads: CASSLTQGGSYTF. DNA of the CDR3: TGTGCCAGCAGCCTTACTCAGGGAGGGAGCTACACCTTC. The chain has TRBV7-6 and TRBJ1-2, with D possibly matching TRBD1 (5 bases). The CDR3 covers 13 residues. V was shortened by 5 bases and J by 9 bases, with 16 bases between the two germline ends. Germline V gene data show CDR1 as SGHVS and CDR2 as FNYEAQ.

The sample holds one count of this clone. This chain uses TRBV7-9 with TRBJ2-2, with D perhaps TRBD2 (5 bases). V gave up 4 bases and J gave up 9 bases, with 18 bases separating them. The germline gives CDR1 SEHNR, CDR2 FQNEAQ (reference sequence). CDR3 size: 15 residues. This CDR3 reads CASSSAAHVHRELFF. The CDR3 nucleotides read TGTGCCAGCAGCTCAGCGGCACATGTACACCGGGAGCTGTTTTTT.

The chain carries TRBV28 and TRBJ2-3, with 11 bases lining up with TRBD2. The CDR3 spans 16 residues. The V segment lost 2 bases and the J segment 1 base; nucleotides outside the gene matches: 2. Germline values: CDR1 MDHEN, CDR2 SYDVKM. Here the CDR3 DNA reads TGTGCCAGCAGTTTAGTAGCGGGGGGGGGCACAGATACGCAGTATTTT. Amino acid sequence: CASSLVAGGGTDTQYF. The variable domain in full, completed from reference TRBV28 and TRBJ2-3, reads DVKVTQSSRYLVKRTGEKVFLECVQDMDHENMFWYRQDPGLGLRLIYFSYDVKMKEKGDIPEGYSVSREKKERFSLILESASTNQTSMYLCASSLVAGGGTDTQYFGPGTRLTVL.

This sequence joins TRBV5-6 and TRBJ2-6, with D unclear. The CDR3 extends over 15 amino acids. Germline V lookup: CDR1 SGHDT, CDR2 YYEEEE. Deletions cut 2 bases from V and 0 bases from J, with 6 bases between. CDR3 loop: CASSFEVSGANVLTF. The DNA for the CDR3 is TGTGCCAGCAGCTTCGAGGTCTCTGGGGCCAACGTCCTGACTTTC. Together with reference TRBV5-6 and TRBJ2-6, the CDR3 gives the full variable domain: DAGVTQSPTHLIKTRGQQVTLRCSPKSGHDTVSWYQQALGQGPQFIFQYYEEEERQRGNFPDRFSGHQFPNYSSELNVNALLLGDSALYLCASSFEVSGANVLTFGAGSRLTVL.

The chain joins TRBV7-8 to TRBJ1-5; possibly TRBD1 for D (6 bases). Germline CDR1 reads SGHVS; CDR2 reads FQNEAQ. V lost 1 base to trimming and J lost 2 bases, with 6 bases between them. There are 14 residues in the CDR3. CDR3 sequence reads: CASSLDRGNQPQHF. CDR3 bases: TGTGCCAGCAGCTTAGACAGGGGCAATCAGCCCCAGCATTTT.

This clone was seen once. The chain joins TRBV12-5 to TRBJ1-3, with D possibly matching TRBD1 (6 bases). The germline V gene has CDR1 LGHNT and CDR2 FRNRAP. With 0 bases removed from V and 0 bases from J, the gap between germline ends came to 12 bases. This CDR3 is 17 amino acids long. CDR3 region: CASGLVVTGNSGNTIYF. The CDR3 nucleotides read TGTGCTAGTGGTTTGGTGGTTACAGGGAACTCTGGAAACACCATATATTTT.

The chain recombines TRBV5-5 with TRBJ2-7, with 10 bases matching TRBD1. The junction had 5 bases not matched to a gene; V was cut back by 2 bases and J by 6 bases. The germline CDR1 and CDR2 sequences are SGHKS and YYEKEE (reference sequence). This CDR3 spans 14 amino acids. CDR3 residues: CASSLWDRGVEQYF. In nucleotides, the CDR3 is TGTGCCAGCAGCTTATGGGACAGGGGCGTCGAGCAGTACTTC.

This clone was detected only a few times. The J gene is TRBJ1-1, the V gene TRBV27, with D perhaps TRBD1 (6 bases). CDR3 length: 13 residues. Germline-derived CDR1 and CDR2 are MNHEY and SMNVEV (reference sequence). Trimming removed 3 bases at V and 5 bases at J, with 10 bases between. This CDR3 reads CASSLGTPTEAFF. The DNA of the CDR3 is TGTGCCAGCAGTTTGGGGACACCGACTGAAGCTTTCTTT.

This clone was detected only a few times. Other DNA sequences in the sample encode the same CDR3. The DNA for the CDR3 is TGTGCCAGCAGCTTAGATAACAGGGGAAACTATGGCTACACCTTC. Its translation is CASSLDNRGNYGYTF. V gene TRBV7-2 combines with J gene TRBJ1-2, with 7 bases lining up with TRBD1. The CDR3 totals 15 residues. Germline trimming cut 1 base from V and 2 bases from J; bases unmatched to any gene: 4. Germline values: CDR1 SGHTA, CDR2 FQGNSA.

J is TRBJ1-1 and V is TRBV5-1; tentatively, D is TRBD1 (5 bases). This CDR3 region has 15 residues. V was pared by 1 base and J by 1 base, with 11 bases between. Germline CDR1 is SGHRS and CDR2 is YFSETQ. The CDR3 sequence: CASSLHPDTNTEAFF. DNA for the CDR3: TGCGCCAGCAGCTTGCACCCGGACACGAACACTGAAGCTTTCTTT.

The CDR3 loop is CASSTHWRRDRGGFGETQYF. The CDR3 DNA reads TGTGCCAGTAGTACCCACTGGAGGAGGGACAGGGGTGGGTTTGGCGAGACCCAGTACTTC. This chain uses TRBV19 with TRBJ2-5; 10 positions match TRBD1. V lost 4 bases and J lost 5; bases outside the gene matches: 22. Germline assignment: CDR1 LNHDA and CDR2 SQIVND (reference sequence). There are 20 residues in the CDR3.

Concerning this clone: Other DNA sequences in the sample encode the same CDR3. J is TRBJ1-1 and V is TRBV6-5, with D perhaps matching TRBD1 (5 bases). The CDR3 consists of 13 residues. V was clipped by 4 bases and J by 1 base, with 7 bases between them. Germline V gene lookup returns CDR1 MNHEY and CDR2 SVGAGI. CDR3 amino acids: CASSLGRNTEAFF. Here the CDR3 DNA reads TGTGCCAGCAGTTTGGGGCGGAACACTGAAGCTTTCTTT.